This entry concerns a single TCR beta chain. Its matching antigen is unknown. This entry is derived from a study of OX40 agonist ivuxolimab in advanced cancers. For the study at large: Each dose-escalation patient presented with hepatocellular carcinoma, melanoma, renal cell or head and neck cancer. Mean age around 64 years, range about 20 to 79; approximately 80% male.

The CDR3 has 11 residues. Germline V gene sequence: CDR1 KGHSH, CDR2 LQKENI. V lost 6 bases and J 6 bases, leaving 8 bases between the germline ends. TCRdb's copy holds only in-frame clones and misses some; the assay was immunoSEQ multiplex PCR. The table has approximately 70,000 clones, roughly 80% seen once. Systemic immunosuppression or a history of autoimmune disease excluded patients. Points from the study as a whole: Relative to CD4+ cells, CD8+ T cells on average had more expanded clones.

The V gene is TRBV18, the J gene TRBJ2-5; D gene uncertain. Source: CD4+ or CD8+ T cells sorted from blood, taken in a trial of the OX40 agonist ivuxolimab. The TCR sequence derives from an adult with an advanced solid tumor such as melanoma, head and neck, liver or kidney cancer. CDR3 loop: CASSASQTQYF. CDR3 bases: TGTGCCAGCTCCGCCTCGCAGACCCAGTACTTC.